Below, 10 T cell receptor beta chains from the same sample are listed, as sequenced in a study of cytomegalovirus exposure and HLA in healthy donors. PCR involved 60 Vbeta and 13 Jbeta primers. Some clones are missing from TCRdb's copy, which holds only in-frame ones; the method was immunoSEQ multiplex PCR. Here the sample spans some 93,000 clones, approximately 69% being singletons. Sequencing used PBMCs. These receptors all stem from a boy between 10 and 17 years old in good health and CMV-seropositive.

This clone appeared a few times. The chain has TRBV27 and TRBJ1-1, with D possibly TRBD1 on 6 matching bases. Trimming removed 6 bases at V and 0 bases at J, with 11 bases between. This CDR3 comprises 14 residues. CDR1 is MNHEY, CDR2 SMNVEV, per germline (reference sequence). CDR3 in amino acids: CASSQQGMNTEAFF. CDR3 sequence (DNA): TGTGCCAGCAGCCAACAGGGAATGAACACTGAAGCTTTCTTT.

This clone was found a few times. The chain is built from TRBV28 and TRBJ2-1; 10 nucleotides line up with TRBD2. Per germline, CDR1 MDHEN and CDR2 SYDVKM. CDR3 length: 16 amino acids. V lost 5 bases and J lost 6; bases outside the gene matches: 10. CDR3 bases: TGTGCCAGCAGTCCAGCGGGAGGGCCCTCTGTCAATGAGCAGTTCTTC. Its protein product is CASSPAGGPSVNEQFF. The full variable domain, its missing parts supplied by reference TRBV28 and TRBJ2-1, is DVKVTQSSRYLVKRTGEKVFLECVQDMDHENMFWYRQDPGLGLRLIYFSYDVKMKEKGDIPEGYSVSREKKERFSLILESASTNQTSMYLCASSPAGGPSVNEQFFGPGTRLTVL.

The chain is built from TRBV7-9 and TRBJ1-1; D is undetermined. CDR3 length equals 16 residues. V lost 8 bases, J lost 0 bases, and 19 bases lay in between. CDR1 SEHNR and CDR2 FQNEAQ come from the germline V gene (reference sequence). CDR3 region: CASSPESGHLNTEAFF. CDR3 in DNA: TGTGCCAGCTCCCCGGAAAGTGGGCACTTGAACACTGAAGCTTTCTTT.

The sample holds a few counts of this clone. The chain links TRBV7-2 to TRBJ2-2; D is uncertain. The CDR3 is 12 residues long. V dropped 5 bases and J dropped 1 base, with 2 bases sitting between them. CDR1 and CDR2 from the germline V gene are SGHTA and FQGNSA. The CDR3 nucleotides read TGTGCCAGCAGCCTGAACACCGGGGAGCTGTTTTTT. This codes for CASSLNTGELFF.

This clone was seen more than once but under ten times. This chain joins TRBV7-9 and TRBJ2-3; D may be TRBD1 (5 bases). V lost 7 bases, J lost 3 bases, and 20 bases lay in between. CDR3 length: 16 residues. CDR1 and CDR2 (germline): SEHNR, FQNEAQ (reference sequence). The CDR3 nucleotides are TGTGCCAGCACCCCCAGGGTGGGCAGTGGGACAGATACGCAGTATTTT. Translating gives CASTPRVGSGTDTQYF.

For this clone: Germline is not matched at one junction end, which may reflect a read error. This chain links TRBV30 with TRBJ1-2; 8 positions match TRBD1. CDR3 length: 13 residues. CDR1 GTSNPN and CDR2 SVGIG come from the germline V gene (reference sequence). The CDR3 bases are TGTGCCTGGAGTCTGACAGGGGTCGATGGCTACCCCTTC. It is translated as CAWSLTGVDGYPF.

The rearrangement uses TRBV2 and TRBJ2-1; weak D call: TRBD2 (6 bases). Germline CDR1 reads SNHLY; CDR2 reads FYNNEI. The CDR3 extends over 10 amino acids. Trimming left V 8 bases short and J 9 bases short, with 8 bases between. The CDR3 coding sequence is TGTGCCAGCGGGGGGACTGAGCAGTTCTTC. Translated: CASGGTEQFF.

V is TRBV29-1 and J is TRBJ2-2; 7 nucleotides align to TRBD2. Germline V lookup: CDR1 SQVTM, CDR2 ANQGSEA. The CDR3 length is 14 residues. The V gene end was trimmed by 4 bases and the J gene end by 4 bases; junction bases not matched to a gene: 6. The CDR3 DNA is TGCAGCGTTGTTCGAGCGGGACTCACCGGGGAGCTGTTTTTT. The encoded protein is CSVVRAGLTGELFF.

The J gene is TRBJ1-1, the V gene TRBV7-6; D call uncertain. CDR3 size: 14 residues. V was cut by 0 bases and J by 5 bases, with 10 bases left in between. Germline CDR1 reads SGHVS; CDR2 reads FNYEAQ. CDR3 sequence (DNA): TGTGCCAGCAGCTTAGCCGGGGAACGGACTGAAGCTTTCTTT. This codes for CASSLAGERTEAFF.

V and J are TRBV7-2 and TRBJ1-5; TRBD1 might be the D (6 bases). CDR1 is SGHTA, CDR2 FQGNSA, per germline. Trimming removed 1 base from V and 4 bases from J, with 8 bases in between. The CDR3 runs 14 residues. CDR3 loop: CASSLDRVNQPQHF. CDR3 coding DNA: TGTGCCAGCAGCTTAGACAGGGTGAATCAGCCCCAGCATTTT.